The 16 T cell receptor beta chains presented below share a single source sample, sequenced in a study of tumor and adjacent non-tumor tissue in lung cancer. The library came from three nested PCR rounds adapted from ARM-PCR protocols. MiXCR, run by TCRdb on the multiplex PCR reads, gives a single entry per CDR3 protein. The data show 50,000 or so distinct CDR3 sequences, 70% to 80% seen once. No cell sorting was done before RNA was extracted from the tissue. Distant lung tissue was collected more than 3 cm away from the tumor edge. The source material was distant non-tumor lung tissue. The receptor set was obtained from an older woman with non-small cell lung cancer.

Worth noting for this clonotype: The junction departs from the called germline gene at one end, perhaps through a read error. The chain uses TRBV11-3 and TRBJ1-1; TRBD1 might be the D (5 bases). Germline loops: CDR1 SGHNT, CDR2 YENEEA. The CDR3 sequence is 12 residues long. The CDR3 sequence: CGSSLGQIEAFF. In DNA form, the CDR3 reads TGTGGCAGCAGCTTGGGGCAGATTGAAGCTTTCTTT.

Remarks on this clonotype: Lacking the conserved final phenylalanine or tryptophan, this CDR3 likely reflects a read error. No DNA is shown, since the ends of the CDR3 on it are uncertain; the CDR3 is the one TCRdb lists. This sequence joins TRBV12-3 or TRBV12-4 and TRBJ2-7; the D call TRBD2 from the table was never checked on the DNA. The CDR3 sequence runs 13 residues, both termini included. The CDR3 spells CASLGEGSYEQYS.

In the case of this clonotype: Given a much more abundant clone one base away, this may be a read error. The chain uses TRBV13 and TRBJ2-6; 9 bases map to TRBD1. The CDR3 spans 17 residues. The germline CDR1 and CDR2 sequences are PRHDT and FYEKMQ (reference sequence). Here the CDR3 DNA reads TGTGCCAGCAGTCGGGGACAGGGAACAGCTGGGGCCAACGTCCCGACTTTC. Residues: CASSRGQGTAGANVPTF. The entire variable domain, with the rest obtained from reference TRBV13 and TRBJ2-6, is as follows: AAGVIQSPRHLIKEKRETATLKCYPIPRHDTVYWYQQGPGQDPQFLISFYEKMQSDKGSIPDRFSAQQFSDYHSELNMSSLELGDSALYFCASSRGQGTAGANVPTFGAGSRLTVL.

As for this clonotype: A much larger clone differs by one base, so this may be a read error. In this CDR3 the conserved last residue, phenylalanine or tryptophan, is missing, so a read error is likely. This CDR3 reads CSASARGLNEQFL. DNA for the CDR3: TGCAGTGCTAGTGCTAGAGGGCTCAATGAGCAGTTCTTA. The chain uses TRBV20-1 and TRBJ2-1; a weak D match, TRBD2 (5 bases). The CDR3 is 13 amino acids. V lost 3 bases, J lost 6 bases, and 12 bases lay in between. CDR1 DFQATT and CDR2 SNEGSKA come from the germline V gene (reference sequence).

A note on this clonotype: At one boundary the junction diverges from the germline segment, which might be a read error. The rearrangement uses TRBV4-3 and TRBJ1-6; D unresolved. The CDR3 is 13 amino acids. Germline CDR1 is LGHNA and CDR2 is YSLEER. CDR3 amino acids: CTSSLQRDSPLNF. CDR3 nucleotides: TGCACCAGCAGCCTTCAGAGGGATTCACCCCTCAACTTT.

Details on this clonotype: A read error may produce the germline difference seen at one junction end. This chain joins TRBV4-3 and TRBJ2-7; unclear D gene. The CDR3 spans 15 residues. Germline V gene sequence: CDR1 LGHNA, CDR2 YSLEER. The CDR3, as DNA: TGCGCTAGCAGCCAAGAAGGCACAAAGTCGACCGAGCAGTATTTC. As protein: CASSQEGTKSTEQYF.

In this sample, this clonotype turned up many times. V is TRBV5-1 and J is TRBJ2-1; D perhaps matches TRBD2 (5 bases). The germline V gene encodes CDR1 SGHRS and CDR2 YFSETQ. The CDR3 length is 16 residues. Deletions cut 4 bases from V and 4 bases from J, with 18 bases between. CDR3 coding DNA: TGCGCCAGCAGCCCGGAGGTGCAGGCGCAATACAATGAGCAGTTCTTC. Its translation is CASSPEVQAQYNEQFF.

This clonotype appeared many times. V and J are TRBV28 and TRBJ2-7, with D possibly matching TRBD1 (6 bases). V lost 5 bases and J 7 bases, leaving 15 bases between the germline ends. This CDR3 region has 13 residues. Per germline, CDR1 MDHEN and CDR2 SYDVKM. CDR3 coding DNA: TGTGCCAGCAGTCGCCAACAGGGAGATGAGCAGTACTTC. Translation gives CASSRQQGDEQYF.

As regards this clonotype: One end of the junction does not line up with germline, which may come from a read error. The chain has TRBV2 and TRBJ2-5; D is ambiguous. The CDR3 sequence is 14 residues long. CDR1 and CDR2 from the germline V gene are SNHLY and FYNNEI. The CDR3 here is CASWVVSGEETHYF. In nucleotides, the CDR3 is TGTGCCAGTTGGGTCGTGAGTGGGGAAGAGACCCACTACTTC.

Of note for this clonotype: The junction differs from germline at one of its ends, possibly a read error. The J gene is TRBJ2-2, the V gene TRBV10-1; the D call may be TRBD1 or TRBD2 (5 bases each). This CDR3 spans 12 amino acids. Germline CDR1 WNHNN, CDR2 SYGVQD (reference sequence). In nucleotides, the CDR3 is TGCGTCAGCGCTAGAATTGTCGGGGACCTGTTTTTT. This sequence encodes CVSARIVGDLFF.

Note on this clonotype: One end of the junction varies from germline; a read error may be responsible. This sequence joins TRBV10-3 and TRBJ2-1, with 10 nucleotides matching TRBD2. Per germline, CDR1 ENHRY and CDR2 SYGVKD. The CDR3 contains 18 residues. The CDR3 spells CAISSRGLALPTSNEQFF. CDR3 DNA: TGCGCCATCAGTTCCCGGGGACTAGCGCTCCCCACTTCCAATGAGCAGTTCTTC.

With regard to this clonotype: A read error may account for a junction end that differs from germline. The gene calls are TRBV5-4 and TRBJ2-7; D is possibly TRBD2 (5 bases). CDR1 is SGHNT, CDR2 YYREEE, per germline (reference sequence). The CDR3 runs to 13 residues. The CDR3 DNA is TGTGTCAGCAGCTTGACCCCCTCGGGAGAGCAGTACTTC. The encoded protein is CVSSLTPSGEQYF.

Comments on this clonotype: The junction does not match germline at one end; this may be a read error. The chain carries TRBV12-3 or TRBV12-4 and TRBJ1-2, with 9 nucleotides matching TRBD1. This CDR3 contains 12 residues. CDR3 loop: CTSSEGQGRAAF. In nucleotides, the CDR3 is TGTACTAGCAGCGAGGGACAGGGTAGGGCGGCCTTC.

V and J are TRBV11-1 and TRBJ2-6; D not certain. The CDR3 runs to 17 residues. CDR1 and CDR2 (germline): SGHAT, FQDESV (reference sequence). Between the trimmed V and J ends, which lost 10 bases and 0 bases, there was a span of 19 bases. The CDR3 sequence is CANSLEGYLSGANVLTF. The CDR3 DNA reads TGTGCCAACAGTTTGGAAGGCTATCTCTCTGGGGCCAACGTCCTGACTTTC.

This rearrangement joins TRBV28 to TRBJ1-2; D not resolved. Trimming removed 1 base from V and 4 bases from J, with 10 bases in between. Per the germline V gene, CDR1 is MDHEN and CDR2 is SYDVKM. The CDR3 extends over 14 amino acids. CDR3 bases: TGTGCCAGCAGTTTATTTATCGGCAGCTATGGCTACACCTTC. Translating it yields CASSLFIGSYGYTF.

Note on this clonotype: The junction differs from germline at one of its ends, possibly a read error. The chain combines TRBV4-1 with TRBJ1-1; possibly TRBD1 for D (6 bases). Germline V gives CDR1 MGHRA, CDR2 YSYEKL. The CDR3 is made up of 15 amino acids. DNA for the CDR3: TGTGCCAGCAGCCAAGGACGGGGGGCGAAGGCTGAAGCTTCCTTT. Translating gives CASSQGRGAKAEASF.